Following are 27 T cell receptor beta chains from one sample sequenced in a study of T cells after yellow fever vaccination. MiXCR, applied by TCRdb to the 5' RACE reads, yields one record per CDR3 protein. Counted here are 250,000 or so distinct CDR3 sequences, 6% to 7.5% occurring once; the ten biggest clones make up about 0.9%. Here the sequenced sample was CD4+ T cells sorted from PBMCs, taken 15 days after the yellow fever booster vaccination. The source of these receptors is a man aged 25-40 years who received the YFV17D yellow fever vaccine.

CDR3 sequence (DNA): TGCAGTGCCACGAGACGGATCAACACTGAAGCTTTCTTT. Protein sequence: CSATRRINTEAFF. This chain uses TRBV20-1 with TRBJ1-1; D remains ambiguous. CDR3 length: 13 amino acids. Trimming pared 6 bases from V and 2 bases from J, leaving 13 bases between. CDR1 and CDR2 (germline): DFQATT, SNEGSKA (reference sequence).

This clonotype has a handful of counts. This chain connects TRBV5-1 to TRBJ2-3, with D perhaps TRBD1 or TRBD2 (5 bases each). V was shortened by 3 bases and J by 1 base, with 21 bases between the two germline ends. CDR1 is SGHRS and CDR2 is YFSETQ in the germline V gene. The CDR3 has 18 amino acids. CDR3 coding DNA: TGCGCCAGCAGCTCAAAAGGAGGTGCAGGGTACCGCACAGATACGCAGTATTTT. It translates to CASSSKGGAGYRTDTQYF.

The sample holds many counts of this clonotype. The V and J genes are TRBV7-8 and TRBJ2-5; no firm D call. The germline gives CDR1 SGHVS, CDR2 FQNEAQ. Trimming took off 1 base at V and 4 bases at J, with 10 bases between the two ends. CDR3 size: 14 residues. The CDR3 DNA reads as TGTGCCAGCAGCTTAGGTGTGAGAGGAGAGACCCAGTACTTC. Translated: CASSLGVRGETQYF.

V usage is TRBV20-1 and J usage is TRBJ2-1; 9 positions match TRBD2. Germline V lookup: CDR1 DFQATT, CDR2 SNEGSKA (reference sequence). The CDR3 contains 10 residues. The CDR3 is CSLAGNEQFF. The CDR3 DNA follows: TGCAGCCTAGCGGGGAATGAGCAGTTCTTC.

This clonotype was observed at least ten times. The chain employs TRBV28 and TRBJ2-7; D possibly corresponds to TRBD1 (6 bases). Trimming pared 4 bases from V and 6 bases from J, leaving 13 bases between. Germline V gives CDR1 MDHEN, CDR2 SYDVKM. CDR3 size: 13 residues. Here the CDR3 reads CASSSGQLAEQYF. DNA for the CDR3: TGTGCCAGCAGTTCTGGACAGCTCGCCGAGCAGTACTTC.

The genes are TRBV7-9 and TRBJ2-7; 10 bases are shared with TRBD2. V was pared by 5 bases and J by 2 bases, with 6 bases of the junction left unmatched. There are 15 residues in the CDR3. Looked up from germline, CDR1 is SEHNR and CDR2 is FQNEAQ (reference sequence). As DNA, the CDR3 is TGTGCCAGCAGCGCATTAGCGGGAGGCGCCTACGAGCAGTACTTC. Its protein is CASSALAGGAYEQYF.

This clonotype was seen only a few times. The chain combines TRBV30 with TRBJ2-2, with 11 bases that match TRBD1. J was trimmed by 5 bases and V by 2 bases; bases with no gene match: 7. This CDR3 contains 16 residues. Germline V gene sequence: CDR1 GTSNPN, CDR2 SVGIG (reference sequence). CDR3 sequence (DNA): TGTGCCTGGAGTCCTCCCGGGACAGGGGGGACCGGGGAGCTGTTTTTT. This sequence encodes CAWSPPGTGGTGELFF.

This clonotype was seen repeatedly, ten times or more. The chain joins TRBV20-1 to TRBJ1-1; D unclear. This CDR3 spans 13 amino acids. Germline CDR1 and CDR2: DFQATT and SNEGSKA (reference sequence). Trimming pared 3 bases from V and 1 base from J, leaving 9 bases between. The CDR3 reads CSARGGANTEAFF. The DNA for the CDR3 is TGCAGTGCTAGGGGTGGAGCGAACACTGAAGCTTTCTTT.

V usage is TRBV7-9 and J usage is TRBJ2-2, with D possibly TRBD1 on 5 matching bases. The germline V and J ends were trimmed by 6 bases and 6 bases, with 14 bases remaining between them. CDR1 is SEHNR and CDR2 is FQNEAQ in the germline V gene (reference sequence). CDR3 length equals 14 residues. The CDR3 spells CASRGLAGSGELFF. CDR3 sequence (DNA): TGTGCCAGCAGGGGGCTGGCTGGCTCCGGGGAGCTGTTTTTT.

This clonotype has more than one count but fewer than ten. The chain uses TRBV29-1 and TRBJ1-2; possible D gene TRBD1, 6 bases. This CDR3 has 13 amino acids. V gave up 2 bases and J gave up 7 bases, with 14 bases separating them. CDR1 is SQVTM, CDR2 ANQGSEA, per germline. CDR3 protein: CSVEHRALGGYTF. CDR3 in DNA: TGCAGCGTTGAACACAGGGCGCTGGGTGGCTACACCTTC.

This clonotype was seen more than once but under ten times. V gene TRBV5-1 combines with J gene TRBJ2-2, with 9 nucleotides matching TRBD2. V trimming: 5 bases; J trimming: 0 bases; junction bases outside the gene matches: 5. The germline gives CDR1 SGHRS, CDR2 YFSETQ. CDR3 length: 16 residues. The CDR3: CASRTSGRANTGELFF. In DNA, the CDR3 is TGCGCCAGCAGGACTAGCGGAAGAGCGAACACCGGGGAGCTGTTTTTT.

This clonotype was counted only a few times. The V call is TRBV4-3, the J call TRBJ2-3; 14 bases agree with TRBD2. The junction had 6 bases not matched to a gene; V was cut back by 3 bases and J by 4 bases. The CDR3 runs to 17 residues. The V gene's germline CDR1 is LGHNA and CDR2 YSLEER. Here the CDR3 DNA reads TGCGCCAGCAGCCAGTCCGGGACTAGCGGGAGCGCAGATACGCAGTATTTT. As protein: CASSQSGTSGSADTQYF.

Many counts were recorded for this clonotype. The chain recombines TRBV11-2 with TRBJ2-3, with 11 bases matching TRBD2. The germline gives CDR1 SGHAT, CDR2 FQNNGV. The CDR3 length is 16 residues. V lost 4 bases to trimming and J lost 2 bases; unmatched junction nucleotides: 5. The CDR3 protein is CASSSGGLAVTDTQYF. The DNA of the CDR3 is TGTGCCAGCAGCTCGGGGGGACTAGCGGTCACAGATACGCAGTATTTT.

This clonotype was seen ten or more times. The chain employs TRBV7-3 and TRBJ2-1; 7 bases map to TRBD2. The junction had 6 bases not matched to a gene; V was cut back by 3 bases and J by 7 bases. There are 14 residues in the CDR3. Germline values: CDR1 SGHTA, CDR2 FQGTGA. CDR3: CASSLGGLGNEQFF. The CDR3 region has the DNA TGTGCCAGCAGCTTGGGAGGGCTGGGGAATGAGCAGTTCTTC. The variable domain in full, with the rest retrieved from reference TRBV7-3 and TRBJ2-1, is GAGVSQTPSNKVTEKGKYVELRCDPISGHTALYWYRQSLGQGPEFLIYFQGTGAADDSGLPNDRFFAVRPEGSVSTLKIQRTERGDSAVYLCASSLGGLGNEQFFGPGTRLTVL.

This clonotype was found many times. The rearrangement joins TRBV4-1 to TRBJ1-1; the match to TRBD1 covers 7 bases. CDR1 and CDR2 (germline): MGHRA, YSYEKL. CDR3 size: 15 residues. Losses at the gene ends were 2 bases for V and 0 bases for J; bases not matched to a gene: 3. The DNA of the CDR3 is TGCGCCAGCAGCCAAACCGGGACAGTGAACACTGAAGCTTTCTTT. It yields the protein CASSQTGTVNTEAFF.

V usage is TRBV15 and J usage is TRBJ2-2, with 11 bases fitting TRBD2. Trimming removed 2 bases from V and 5 bases from J; junction bases left unmatched: 10. Germline CDR1 reads LNHNV; CDR2 reads YYDKDF (reference sequence). This CDR3 is built from 18 residues. The CDR3 bases are TGTGCCACCAGCAGATATTCGGGACTAGCGGAGCTAACCGGGGAGCTGTTTTTT. Protein: CATSRYSGLAELTGELFF.

This clonotype is medium-sized by share. This chain links TRBV20-1 with TRBJ2-7; 8 bases fit TRBD2. V gave up 7 bases and J gave up 5 bases; unmatched junction bases: 10. This CDR3 spans 13 amino acids. CDR1 and CDR2 from the germline V gene are DFQATT and SNEGSKA (reference sequence). The CDR3 protein is CSVYSGTSNEQYF. In DNA, the CDR3 is TGCAGTGTTTATTCCGGGACTAGTAACGAGCAGTACTTC.

The sample holds a few counts of this clonotype. J is TRBJ1-1 and V is TRBV5-4; D is ambiguous. This CDR3 is 14 amino acids long. V was cut by 0 bases and J by 1 base, with 7 bases left in between. The V gene's germline CDR1 is SGHNT and CDR2 YYREEE (reference sequence). The DNA of the CDR3 is TGTGCCAGCAGCTTGGCCGCCCAGAACACTGAAGCTTTCTTT. It translates to CASSLAAQNTEAFF. Looking up the rest from reference TRBV5-4 and TRBJ1-1 gives the full variable domain: ETGVTQSPTHLIKTRGQQVTLRCSSQSGHNTVSWYQQALGQGPQFIFQYYREEENGRGNFPPRFSGLQFPNYSSELNVNALELDDSALYLCASSLAAQNTEAFFGQGTRLTVV.

A few counts support this clonotype. The chain couples TRBV6-4 to TRBJ2-5; a weak D match, TRBD2 (7 bases). CDR1 MRHNA and CDR2 SNTAGT come from the germline V gene. Trimming removed 11 bases from V and 7 bases from J, with 23 bases in between. The CDR3 has 14 residues. CDR3 DNA sequence: TGTGCCGGTTCATCGAGGAGGGGGGGGAGGACCCAGTACTTC. It yields the protein CAGSSRRGGRTQYF.

This clonotype occurred a few times. V usage is TRBV18 and J usage is TRBJ1-1, with 10 bases fitting TRBD1. The germline CDR1 and CDR2 sequences are KGHSH and LQKENI. This CDR3 region has 13 residues. With 3 bases clipped from V and 11 bases from J, the junction kept 6 bases outside the gene matches. This chain's CDR3 is CASSPWDRGYAFF. The CDR3 DNA is TGTGCCAGCTCACCTTGGGACAGGGGTTATGCTTTCTTT.

This clonotype was counted between two and nine times. V gene TRBV7-2 combines with J gene TRBJ2-7; D may be TRBD1 (5 bases). The germline gives CDR1 SGHTA, CDR2 FQGNSA. CDR3 length equals 14 residues. V was shortened by 6 bases and J by 2 bases, with 14 bases between the two germline ends. The CDR3 region has the DNA TGTGCCAGCAGTTCAGGGAAAGGGGCCTACGAGCAGTACTTC. Amino acids: CASSSGKGAYEQYF.

CDR3 bases: TGTGCCAGCAGCTTAGTATGGACTAGCGGGAGAGGCGAGCAGTACTTC. As protein: CASSLVWTSGRGEQYF. This chain links TRBV7-2 with TRBJ2-7; TRBD2 agrees at 13 bases. Germline assignment: CDR1 SGHTA and CDR2 FQGNSA. The CDR3 runs to 16 residues. V trimming: 1 base; J trimming: 6 bases; junction bases outside the gene matches: 6.

Comment on this clonotype: The germline gene is not matched at one end of the junction; a read error may be the cause. The J gene is TRBJ2-5, the V gene TRBV20-1; 9 bases align to TRBD2. The CDR3 is made up of 14 amino acids. Per the germline V gene, CDR1 is DFQATT and CDR2 is SNEGSKA (reference sequence). The CDR3 DNA reads TGCTGTGCGGTACAGGCGGGGGGGTCCAAGACCCAGTACTTC. Its translation: CCAVQAGGSKTQYF.

V usage is TRBV4-3 and J usage is TRBJ1-2; 9 bases are a match to TRBD1. Germline values: CDR1 LGHNA, CDR2 YSLEER. The CDR3 spans 16 residues. V shed 2 bases, J shed 8 bases, and the junction held 12 bases outside the gene matches. CDR3 bases: TGCGCCAGCAGCCAACAGGTTGGGGACAGGGAAGGCGGCTACACCTTC. It encodes CASSQQVGDREGGYTF.

In this sample, this clonotype turned up many times. The chain has TRBV7-3 and TRBJ2-1; possible D gene TRBD2, 6 bases. V was shortened by 3 bases and J by 9 bases, with 12 bases between the two germline ends. The CDR3 is made up of 13 amino acids. Germline V gene data show CDR1 as SGHTA and CDR2 as FQGTGA. For the CDR3, the DNA is TGTGCCAGCAGCTTCCAAGAAGCGGGTGAGCAGTTCTTC. As protein: CASSFQEAGEQFF. Full variable domain (outside the CDR3, taken from reference TRBV7-3 and TRBJ2-1): GAGVSQTPSNKVTEKGKYVELRCDPISGHTALYWYRQSLGQGPEFLIYFQGTGAADDSGLPNDRFFAVRPEGSVSTLKIQRTERGDSAVYLCASSFQEAGEQFFGPGTRLTVL.

This clonotype was found a few times. V usage is TRBV7-8 and J usage is TRBJ2-1; 7 nucleotides align to TRBD2. The germline V gene has CDR1 SGHVS and CDR2 FQNEAQ. This CDR3 is 16 amino acids long. Trimming at V came to 4 bases and at J to 0 bases, leaving 6 bases not matched to a gene. CDR3 loop: CASSSTSESSYNEQFF. CDR3 coding DNA: TGTGCCAGCAGCTCAACTAGCGAGAGCTCCTACAATGAGCAGTTCTTC.

This clonotype was observed a few times. The chain combines TRBV7-2 with TRBJ2-3; D might be TRBD2 (6 bases). The CDR3 runs 15 residues. The V end was cut by 3 bases, the J end by 4 bases, with 14 bases between. Per the germline V gene, CDR1 is SGHTA and CDR2 is FQGNSA. The CDR3 DNA reads as TGTGCCAGCAGCTTTACCGGGAGTAGAGCAGATACGCAGTATTTT. This codes for CASSFTGSRADTQYF.